A single sample is the source of the 4 T cell receptor beta chains below, sequenced in a study of T cell responses to AZD1222 COVID-19 vaccine. Here immunoSEQ multiplex PCR was the method, and the copy in TCRdb shows in-frame clones only, minus some. This sample yields 150,000 to 200,000 clones, of which around 94% are seen a single time; approximately 4.6% belongs to the top ten. The sample was peripheral blood, taken 28 days after the second AZD1222 dose. The source of these receptors is an adult who received the AZD1222 COVID-19 vaccine.

CDR3 residues: CASSVAGAGGYTF. The CDR3 DNA sequence: TGTGCCAGCAGCGTAGCGGGGGCCGGTGGCTACACCTTC. The gene calls are TRBV9 and TRBJ1-2, with a possible D match to TRBD1 (6 bases). The CDR3 spans 13 residues. Germline CDR1 SGDLS, CDR2 YYNGEE. Trimming stripped 0 bases from V and 7 bases from J, with 10 bases between.

In regard to this clone: This sample includes further DNA sequences coding for the same CDR3. The CDR3 sequence is CASRGGTEAFF. The CDR3 coding sequence is TGTGCCAGCAGGGGGGGCACTGAAGCTTTCTTT. This rearrangement joins TRBV3-1 (or the pseudogene TRBV3-2) to TRBJ1-1; D is possibly TRBD1 (5 bases). Germline V gene lookup returns CDR1 LGHDT and CDR2 YNNKEL (reference sequence). Trimming left V 6 bases short and J 4 bases short, with 6 bases between. CDR3 size: 11 residues.

The chain uses TRBV2 and TRBJ1-4; 9 bases agree with TRBD1. V lost 1 base and J lost 7; bases outside the gene matches: 7. The CDR3 spans 16 residues. Germline values: CDR1 SNHLY, CDR2 FYNNEI. CDR3 DNA: TGTGCCAGCAGTGAAGGGACAGGGGTTGGCGGTGAAAAACTGTTTTTT. This codes for CASSEGTGVGGEKLFF.

The rearrangement uses TRBV18 and TRBJ1-5; D is undetermined. Germline V gene lookup returns CDR1 KGHSH and CDR2 LQKENI. V was cut by 4 bases and J by 5 bases, with 6 bases left in between. The CDR3 loop spans 12 amino acids. CDR3 in DNA: TGTGCCAGCTCACGAAAGGATCAGCCCCAGCATTTT. This sequence encodes CASSRKDQPQHF.